Listed below are T cell receptor beta chains from one sample, sequenced in a study of cytomegalovirus exposure and HLA in healthy donors. Repertoires were generated with immunoSEQ multiplex PCR, while TCRdb's copy carries only in-frame clones and drops some. This table holds around 130,000 clones, 75% to 85% found once. Sequencing was carried out using PBMCs. These receptors were obtained from a woman aged 18-30 years in good health and CMV-seropositive. Each CDR3 is given with its conserved first and last residue. Fields, in order: V gene, J gene, CDR3 protein.

TRBV29-1,TRBJ1-2,CSVDPEEDGYTF
TRBV5-4,TRBJ1-4,CASSFKPLEKLFF
TRBV23-1,TRBJ2-7,CASSPVSYEQYF
TRBV6-1,TRBJ1-4,CATQEDRANEKLFF
TRBV7-7,TRBJ2-3,CASSLGYDRSTDTQYF
TRBV12-5,TRBJ2-4,CASGLVIAGGPAKNIQYF
TRBV19,TRBJ1-5,CASSRTGKPNQPQHF
TRBV5-1,TRBJ2-7,CASSLIRDEQYF
TRBV5-1,TRBJ1-2,CASSLGGRYYGYTF
TRBV19,TRBJ2-1,CASSRDNYNEQFF
TRBV7-3,TRBJ2-3,CASSYSPRAGSTDTQYF
TRBV5-4,TRBJ2-2,CASSAGLAINTGELFF
TRBV28,TRBJ1-6,CASIRTGTAGQALHF
TRBV25-1,TRBJ2-7,CATSRDEQYF
TRBV11-1,.,CASSLARGNYEQYF
TRBV4-1,TRBJ2-1,CASRGRTSGSYNEQFF
TRBV11-2,TRBJ2-1,CASSPTRGGGEQFF
TRBV6-6,TRBJ1-1,CASSLGHPYTEAFF
TRBV6-5,TRBJ1-2,CASSTGPTENYGYTF
TRBV11-2,TRBJ2-5,CASSLDRGKTQYF
TRBV2,TRBJ2-7,CASRQGVGEQYF
TRBV5-6,TRBJ2-7,CASSPGTGPREQYF
TRBV27,TRBJ1-2,CASSDTDRGRGYGYTF
TRBV6-5,TRBJ2-1,CASNTGNEQFF
TRBV2,TRBJ1-6,CASSELQADNSPLHF
TRBV30,TRBJ2-2,CAWKGLAGSGELFF
TRBV2,TRBJ1-5,CASSPGTGEGQPQHF
TRBV19,TRBJ1-1,CASSIGRVAETEAFF
TRBV2,TRBJ2-1,CASSFDRGRENEQFF
TRBV2,TRBJ1-4,CASSSTGTTNEKLFF
TRBV4-2,TRBJ1-1,CASIGGGTGMNTEAFF
TRBV7-2,TRBJ2-1,CASSSAAYNEQFF
TRBV6-5,TRBJ1-5,CASSFSGQANQPQHF
TRBV30,TRBJ2-6,CAWSRSRLAGTSGANVLTF
TRBV4-1,TRBJ1-2,CASSQQQGDYGYTF
TRBV4-1,TRBJ1-1,CASSQVINTGNTEAFF
TRBV27,TRBJ1-5,CASSPQGGNQPQHF
TRBV30,TRBJ1-4,CAWNPSRAGVIEKLFF
TRBV18,TRBJ2-1,CASSPGTSGGQDNEQFF
TRBV6-5,TRBJ1-6,CASSYEGGNSPLHF
TRBV7-6,TRBJ2-3,CASSLRTSGDNTDTQYF